One and the same sample provided the 19 T cell receptor beta chains below, sequenced in a study of T cell responses to AZD1222 COVID-19 vaccine. Generated by immunoSEQ multiplex PCR, the TCRdb table keeps only in-frame clones and is missing some. The table lists 85,000 to 120,000 clones, almost 90% of them singletons. The sequences come from peripheral blood, collected on day 0 of AZD1222 vaccination. The receptors shown here come from an adult in good health.

Only a few counts were recorded for this clone. CDR3 DNA: TGTGCCAGCTCCAAAAGCTCTGGAAACACCATATATTTT. Translated, it gives CASSKSSGNTIYF. V gene TRBV11-2 combines with J gene TRBJ1-3; no clear D gene. Germline V CDR1 and CDR2: SGHAT, FQNNGV. CDR3 length: 13 residues. Trimming shortened V by 8 bases and J by 0 bases, and 8 bases separated the two germline ends.

This clone was seen a single time. The rearrangement joins TRBV5-1 to TRBJ2-1, with D perhaps matching TRBD2 (5 bases). This CDR3 has 15 amino acids. The V end was cut by 2 bases, the J end by 1 base, with 10 bases between. Germline V gene data show CDR1 as SGHRS and CDR2 as YFSETQ. CDR3 coding DNA: TGCGCCAGCAGCTTCAGCGGAGCATCCTACAATGAGCAGTTCTTC. This gives the protein CASSFSGASYNEQFF.

The V and J genes are TRBV6-6 and TRBJ1-6; 12 bases line up with TRBD1. The length of the CDR3 is 17 residues. V was pared by 5 bases and J by 9 bases, with 11 bases of the junction left unmatched. Germline CDR1 is MNHNY and CDR2 is SVGAGI (reference sequence). CDR3 loop: CASSPTGTGGEGSPLHF. For the CDR3, the DNA is TGTGCCAGCAGTCCAACCGGGACAGGGGGCGAAGGTTCACCCCTCCACTTT.

V is TRBV27 and J is TRBJ1-1, with a possible D match to TRBD1 (5 bases). Germline V gives CDR1 MNHEY, CDR2 SMNVEV (reference sequence). The CDR3 covers 15 residues. The V end lost 4 bases, the J end lost 5 bases, and 17 bases lay between the germline ends. The CDR3: CASSSAGTPLTEAFF. As DNA, the CDR3 is TGTGCCAGCAGTTCTGCCGGGACTCCTTTAACTGAAGCTTTCTTT.

The chain uses TRBV27 and TRBJ2-1; 8 nucleotides align to TRBD2. V shed 5 bases and J 9 bases; nucleotides not matched to a gene: 9. The germline V gene has CDR1 MNHEY and CDR2 SMNVEV (reference sequence). The CDR3 extends over 14 amino acids. The CDR3: CASSPRTSLGEQFF. CDR3 DNA sequence: TGTGCCAGCAGTCCCAGGACTAGCTTGGGTGAGCAGTTCTTC.

This clone was seen only once. The chain carries TRBV9 and TRBJ2-7, with unresolved D. CDR1 is SGDLS, CDR2 YYNGEE, per germline. V lost 0 bases and J lost 6, with 13 bases in between. The CDR3 has 14 residues. The CDR3 DNA sequence: TGTGCCAGCAGCGTAGAGGGTGAAGGGTTCGAGCAGTACTTC. This codes for CASSVEGEGFEQYF.

This chain links TRBV5-1 with TRBJ2-2; 8 nucleotides line up with TRBD2. Trimming at V came to 7 bases and at J to 1 base, leaving 6 bases not matched to a gene. The CDR3 runs 15 residues. Germline V gene data show CDR1 as SGHRS and CDR2 as YFSETQ. This CDR3 reads CASSLTSGNTGELFF. As DNA, the CDR3 is TGCGCCAGCTCCCTTACTAGCGGGAACACCGGGGAGCTGTTTTTT.

The chain employs TRBV7-9 and TRBJ1-2; no reliable D call. This CDR3 has 14 residues. V lost 5 bases, J lost 1 base, and 11 bases lay in between. The germline V gene has CDR1 SEHNR and CDR2 FQNEAQ (reference sequence). The CDR3 loop is CASSPPALNYGYTF. CDR3 nucleotide sequence: TGTGCCAGCAGCCCCCCCGCCCTTAACTATGGCTACACCTTC.

This rearrangement joins TRBV10-2 to TRBJ1-6; 7 nucleotides agree with TRBD1. The CDR3 loop spans 13 amino acids. The germline V gene encodes CDR1 WSHSY and CDR2 SAAADI. V was pared by 5 bases and J by 7 bases, with 2 bases of the junction left unmatched. The CDR3 DNA follows: TGCGCCAGCAGTCTACAGGGGAATTCACCCCTCCACTTT. Protein sequence: CASSLQGNSPLHF.

This rearrangement joins TRBV6-5 to TRBJ1-1, with D hard to call. This CDR3 contains 13 residues. CDR1 and CDR2 (germline): MNHEY, SVGAGI. V dropped 6 bases and J dropped 0 bases, with 8 bases sitting between them. CDR3 coding DNA: TGTGCCAGCAGGGTTAGCATGAACACTGAAGCTTTCTTT. It codes for CASRVSMNTEAFF.

The gene calls are TRBV16 and TRBJ2-7; no clear D gene. This CDR3 region has 13 residues. V gave up 6 bases and J gave up 2 bases, with 11 bases separating them. The germline CDR1 and CDR2 sequences are KGHSY and FQNENV. The CDR3 coding sequence is TGTGCCAGCAGTTATGGGCAGCCCTACGAGCAGTACTTC. Its protein is CASSYGQPYEQYF.

The chain couples TRBV28 to TRBJ1-1, with D maybe TRBD1 (5 bases). Trimming stripped 6 bases from V and 0 bases from J, with 8 bases between. The CDR3 is made up of 13 amino acids. Looked up from germline, CDR1 is MDHEN and CDR2 is SYDVKM. Here the CDR3 DNA reads TGTGCCAGCAGAGGGGAGGTGAACACTGAAGCTTTCTTT. Translated, it gives CASRGEVNTEAFF.

The V and J genes are TRBV5-1 and TRBJ1-2; D remains unclear. V lost 0 bases to trimming and J lost 6 bases, with 6 bases between them. The CDR3 contains 12 residues. Looked up from germline, CDR1 is SGHRS and CDR2 is YFSETQ. The CDR3 bases are TGCGCCAGCAGCTTGGACAGTCATGGCTACACCTTC. It specifies CASSLDSHGYTF.

This rearrangement joins TRBV5-6 to TRBJ2-3, with 9 bases lining up with TRBD1. The CDR3 covers 14 residues. Germline CDR1 and CDR2: SGHDT and YYEEEE. J gave up 6 bases and V 4 bases, and 6 bases lay outside the gene matches. CDR3 region: CASSLGQGSDTQYF. CDR3 nucleotides: TGTGCCAGCAGCCTAGGACAGGGGTCGGATACGCAGTATTTT.

The rearrangement uses TRBV2 and TRBJ1-2; D perhaps matches TRBD1 (5 bases). In germline, CDR1 is SNHLY, CDR2 FYNNEI. The CDR3 spans 14 residues. Trimming left V 3 bases short and J 7 bases short, with 15 bases between. CDR3 coding DNA: TGTGCCAGCAGTGACTCCAGGGAAGCAATTGGCTACACCTTC. Translated, it gives CASSDSREAIGYTF.

The gene calls are TRBV6-2 or TRBV6-3 and TRBJ2-6; D tentatively fits TRBD1 or TRBD2 (5 bases each). V was shortened by 2 bases and J by 4 bases, with 15 bases between the two germline ends. This CDR3 contains 17 residues. Germline V gene lookup returns CDR1 MNHEY and CDR2 SVGEGT. CDR3 residues: CASSYSGPGTGANVLTF. In DNA, the CDR3 is TGTGCCAGCAGTTACAGTGGTCCGGGGACCGGGGCCAACGTCCTGACTTTC.

The rearrangement uses TRBV10-3 and TRBJ2-1, with D unclear. The germline gives CDR1 ENHRY, CDR2 SYGVKD. The CDR3 has 14 amino acids. V lost 7 bases to trimming and J lost 8 bases, with 18 bases between them. CDR3: CAIKGLGSVDEQFF. The CDR3 DNA is TGTGCCATCAAGGGTCTTGGTTCGGTAGATGAGCAGTTCTTC.

This chain uses TRBV27 with TRBJ1-5, with a weak D call TRBD1 (5 bases). V lost 2 bases, J lost 2 bases, and 10 bases lay in between. This CDR3 comprises 15 residues. Germline CDR1 is MNHEY and CDR2 is SMNVEV (reference sequence). The CDR3 DNA follows: TGTGCCAGCAGTTTAGGCAGGGAGGGCAATCAGCCCCAGCATTTT. Encoded protein: CASSLGREGNQPQHF.

The rearrangement links TRBV2 to TRBJ2-7; no definite D call. The V and J ends lost 1 base and 3 bases respectively, with 7 bases between them. In germline, CDR1 is SNHLY, CDR2 FYNNEI. This CDR3 region has 13 residues. CDR3 amino acids: CASSEGQIYEQYF. CDR3 nucleotide sequence: TGTGCCAGCAGTGAAGGGCAGATCTACGAGCAGTACTTC.